These 30 T cell receptor beta chains originate from one sample sequenced in a study of response to subunit inactivated influenza vaccine (dated by TCRdb to 2017 to 2018). The library was generated by RT-PCR. Sequencing relied on an Illumina HiSeq 2500. Clones were called with MiXCR by TCRdb after fastp trimmed the public reads at Q25, and only in-frame beta chains were retained. Rows with a matching CDR3 protein are joined into one entry that keeps the most common DNA and genes. This sample has fewer than 200,000 distinct CDR3 sequences in its table, and around 9.2% of those were observed once. The top ten hold about 11% of the sample. Sequencing was performed on non-naive T cells sorted from PBMCs, taken on the day of vaccination. According to the study, the label for this sample's cell subset or site signals: memory T cell fraction. These receptors were obtained from a man between 45 and 60 years old who received an inactivated influenza vaccine. Donor details come from another sample of the same person, matched by shared clones.

This clonotype was recorded many times. The V and J genes are TRBV29-1 and TRBJ1-1; D ambiguous. Trimming removed 1 base from V and 0 bases from J, with 9 bases in between. Germline-derived CDR1 and CDR2 are SQVTM and ANQGSEA. CDR3 size: 14 residues. Written as DNA, the CDR3 is TGCAGCGTTGAAGTTGTGGGGATGAACACTGAAGCTTTCTTT. Its translation: CSVEVVGMNTEAFF.

The chain combines TRBV15 with TRBJ2-1; 12 bases match TRBD2. Germline V gene lookup returns CDR1 LNHNV and CDR2 YYDKDF (reference sequence). The J segment lost 4 bases and the V segment lost 3 bases, leaving 1 base of the junction unmatched. The CDR3 contains 15 residues. CDR3 amino acids: CATSSTSGGYNEQFF. The DNA for the CDR3 is TGTGCCACCAGCAGCACTAGCGGGGGGTACAATGAGCAGTTCTTC.

This rearrangement joins TRBV2 to TRBJ2-5; D is possibly TRBD2 (6 bases). This CDR3 has 16 amino acids. Trimming shortened V by 7 bases and J by 5 bases, and 23 bases separated the two germline ends. Per germline, CDR1 SNHLY and CDR2 FYNNEI. For the CDR3, the DNA is TGTGCCAGCACCCCAACCGACGCCGGCGGGGTGGAGACCCAGTACTTC. Its translation: CASTPTDAGGVETQYF. Variable domain in full (rest from reference TRBV2 and TRBJ2-5): EPEVTQTPSHQVTQMGQEVILRCVPISNHLYFYWYRQILGQKVEFLVSFYNNEISEKSEIFDDQFSVERPDGSNFTLKIRSTKLEDSAMYFCASTPTDAGGVETQYFGPGTRLLVL.

The chain has TRBV5-1 and TRBJ2-7; 8 bases are a match to TRBD1. The V gene end was trimmed by 0 bases and the J gene end by 6 bases; junction bases not matched to a gene: 8. CDR1 and CDR2 from the germline V gene are SGHRS and YFSETQ. The CDR3 contains 15 residues. The CDR3, as DNA: TGCGCCAGCAGCTTGGGGCAAGAACAGGGGGGCGAGCAGTACTTC. Its protein product is CASSLGQEQGGEQYF. The whole variable domain, filled in from reference TRBV5-1 and TRBJ2-7, reads KAGVTQTPRYLIKTRGQQVTLSCSPISGHRSVSWYQQTPGQGLQFLFEYFSETQRNKGNFPGRFSGRQFSNSRSEMNVSTLELGDSALYLCASSLGQEQGGEQYFGPGTRLTVT.

Many counts were recorded for this clonotype. This sequence joins TRBV7-9 and TRBJ2-1; TRBD1 is a possible D gene (5 bases). The CDR3 is made up of 15 amino acids. From germline, CDR1 is SEHNR and CDR2 FQNEAQ (reference sequence). V was cut by 1 base and J by 3 bases, with 10 bases left in between. The CDR3 DNA reads as TGTGCCAGCAGCTTAGGGGTCAGGGTCTACAATGAGCAGTTCTTC. This codes for CASSLGVRVYNEQFF.

This clonotype was seen many times. The V and J genes are TRBV12-3 or TRBV12-4 and TRBJ2-1, with 11 bases that match TRBD1. V dropped 6 bases and J dropped 4; count of bases not matched to a gene: 5. This CDR3 contains 15 residues. The CDR3 is CASRPGTGGYNEQFF. CDR3 nucleotide sequence: TGTGCCAGCAGACCAGGGACAGGGGGTTACAATGAGCAGTTCTTC.

This clonotype came up a few times. The chain is built from TRBV6-1 and TRBJ2-1, with 12 bases fitting TRBD1. This CDR3 contains 16 residues. The V and J ends lost 6 bases and 10 bases, in that order; junction bases with no gene match: 13. The germline V gene encodes CDR1 MNHNS and CDR2 SASEGT. The CDR3 region is CASRPRGQGAIWEQFF. The DNA for the CDR3 is TGTGCCAGCAGGCCCCGGGGACAGGGGGCGATTTGGGAGCAGTTCTTC.

The sample holds a few counts of this clonotype. The J gene is TRBJ2-1, the V gene TRBV11-2; TRBD1 agrees at 9 bases. The V gene end was trimmed by 4 bases and the J gene end by 7 bases; junction bases not matched to a gene: 8. Germline CDR1 is SGHAT and CDR2 is FQNNGV. The CDR3 runs to 15 residues. CDR3 protein: CASSSHRGRGNEQFF. The CDR3 nucleotides are TGTGCCAGCAGCTCCCACAGGGGGCGCGGGAATGAGCAGTTCTTC.

This clonotype was found many times. The CDR3 nucleotides read TGTGCCAGCAGCCCCAGCGGAGGAGGTGAGCAGTTCTTC. Amino acids: CASSPSGGGEQFF. This rearrangement joins TRBV11-2 to TRBJ2-1; weak D call: TRBD2 (5 bases). CDR3 length equals 13 residues. The V gene lost 5 bases and the J gene lost 9 bases, with 14 bases spanning the gap. Germline assignment: CDR1 SGHAT and CDR2 FQNNGV.

V and J are TRBV20-1 and TRBJ1-1; D is ambiguous. The CDR3 consists of 15 residues. V lost 0 bases, J lost 1 base, and 12 bases lay in between. Germline CDR1 DFQATT, CDR2 SNEGSKA (reference sequence). The CDR3 loop reads CSARDLVNTNTEAFF. The DNA for the CDR3 is TGCAGTGCTAGAGATTTGGTGAACACGAACACTGAAGCTTTCTTT.

This clonotype was recorded a few times. The junction and the germline gene differ at one end; a read error may be behind it. The chain uses TRBV20-1 and TRBJ1-1, with 7 bases that match TRBD1. The CDR3 runs 14 residues. CDR1 is DFQATT, CDR2 SNEGSKA, per germline (reference sequence). The CDR3 region is CSARGRGGLAEAFF. The CDR3 bases are TGCAGTGCCAGAGGCAGGGGGGGCCTCGCTGAAGCTTTCTTT.

This clonotype turned up a few times. The rearrangement joins TRBV28 to TRBJ1-5; D uncertain. This CDR3 is built from 13 residues. Germline CDR1 reads MDHEN; CDR2 reads SYDVKM. V lost 7 bases and J 5 bases, leaving 12 bases between the germline ends. CDR3 DNA: TGTGCCAGCATGGGCAATCCCTATCAGCCCCAGCATTTT. As protein: CASMGNPYQPQHF.

A word on this clonotype: One end of the junction fails to match germline, which may point to a read error. V usage is TRBV28 and J usage is TRBJ1-5; D not resolved. In germline, CDR1 is MDHEN, CDR2 SYDVKM. The CDR3 loop spans 12 amino acids. The CDR3 protein is CASNLLNQPQHF. The CDR3 region has the DNA TGTGCCAGCAATTTACTCAATCAGCCCCAGCATTTT.

This clonotype was observed a handful of times. The chain carries TRBV5-6 and TRBJ2-2; D gene unclear. This CDR3 comprises 15 residues. Looked up from germline, CDR1 is SGHDT and CDR2 is YYEEEE. V dropped 2 bases and J dropped 0 bases, with 8 bases sitting between them. This CDR3 reads CASSFTSTNTGELFF. CDR3 in DNA: TGTGCCAGCAGCTTTACATCTACGAACACCGGGGAGCTGTTTTTT. The full variable domain, with the rest looked up from reference TRBV5-6 and TRBJ2-2, is DAGVTQSPTHLIKTRGQQVTLRCSPKSGHDTVSWYQQALGQGPQFIFQYYEEEERQRGNFPDRFSGHQFPNYSSELNVNALLLGDSALYLCASSFTSTNTGELFFGEGSRLTVL.

J is TRBJ2-1 and V is TRBV5-8; 7 nucleotides line up with TRBD1. Germline V gives CDR1 SGHTS, CDR2 YDEGEE. V gave up 6 bases and J gave up 0 bases; unmatched junction bases: 6. The CDR3 has 15 amino acids. The CDR3 region has the DNA TGTGCCAGCACAAGACAGGGTAACTCCTACAATGAGCAGTTCTTC. This encodes CASTRQGNSYNEQFF.

Ten or more counts support this clonotype. CDR3 loop: CAIRETGSVPLHF. CDR3 in DNA: TGTGCCATCAGGGAGACAGGGAGTGTACCCCTCCACTTT. This rearrangement joins TRBV10-3 to TRBJ1-6; 7 nucleotides align to TRBD1. CDR1 is ENHRY and CDR2 is SYGVKD in the germline V gene. V shed 6 bases and J 12 bases; nucleotides not matched to a gene: 8. The CDR3 consists of 13 residues.

In its sample, this clonotype was seen many times. In DNA form, the CDR3 reads TGTGCCAGCAGCGTCGGGGGTTTGGGGACCGGGGAGCTGTTTTTT. It encodes CASSVGGLGTGELFF. The chain employs TRBV7-9 and TRBJ2-2; tentative D call: TRBD2 (6 bases). Germline V lookup: CDR1 SEHNR, CDR2 FQNEAQ (reference sequence). This CDR3 spans 15 amino acids. Trimming stripped 5 bases from V and 5 bases from J, with 15 bases between.

This chain uses TRBV20-1 with TRBJ2-5, with D tentatively TRBD1 (6 bases). Germline V gives CDR1 DFQATT, CDR2 SNEGSKA (reference sequence). This CDR3 has 16 amino acids. Trimming took off 0 bases at V and 6 bases at J, with 20 bases between the two ends. This CDR3 is CSARDGYRELGQTQYF. In DNA form, the CDR3 reads TGCAGTGCTAGAGATGGCTACAGGGAATTAGGGCAGACCCAGTACTTC.

This clonotype has only a few counts. A read error may be the cause here, since a much bigger clone is one base away. CDR3 loop: CASSAAYEQYF. The CDR3 DNA reads as TGTGCCAGCAGCGCGGCCTACGAGCAGTACTTC. The rearrangement joins TRBV3-1 to TRBJ2-7, with D unresolved. CDR1 is LGHDT and CDR2 is YNNKEL in the germline V gene (reference sequence). The CDR3 loop spans 11 amino acids. Trimming removed 5 bases from V and 2 bases from J, with 4 bases in between.

This clonotype was seen at least ten times. V is TRBV11-2 and J is TRBJ2-2; 8 bases agree with TRBD1. The CDR3 is 16 amino acids. Germline values: CDR1 SGHAT, CDR2 FQNNGV. V trimming: 4 bases; J trimming: 4 bases; junction bases outside the gene matches: 8. The CDR3 is CASSSIRDRLTGELFF. The CDR3 region has the DNA TGTGCCAGCAGCTCCATCCGGGACAGGCTCACCGGGGAGCTGTTTTTT. Variable domain in full (rest from reference TRBV11-2 and TRBJ2-2): EAGVAQSPRYKIIEKRQSVAFWCNPISGHATLYWYQQILGQGPKLLIQFQNNGVVDDSQLPKDRFSAERLKGVDSTLKIQPAKLEDSAVYLCASSSIRDRLTGELFFGEGSRLTVL.

The chain carries TRBV6-5 and TRBJ2-7; 12 bases map to TRBD1. Trimming took 2 bases from V and 6 from J; bases not matched to a gene: 8. Looked up from germline, CDR1 is MNHEY and CDR2 is SVGAGI. The CDR3 runs 16 residues. The DNA of the CDR3 is TGTGCCAGCAGTTACCTGGGACAGGGGGCTTCCGGCGAGCAGTACTTC. It translates to CASSYLGQGASGEQYF.

The chain is built from TRBV7-9 and TRBJ2-7, with unresolved D. The DNA end is more similar to TRBJ2-1, so the J call may be wrong. The CDR3 is 13 residues long. Germline V gene lookup returns CDR1 SEHNR and CDR2 FQNEAQ (reference sequence). The CDR3, as DNA: TGTGCCAGCGCCTCCTCGGGTTCCTACGAGCAGTTCTTC. It translates to CASASSGSYEQFF.

This clonotype came up a few times. The J gene is TRBJ2-1, the V gene TRBV20-1, with 7 bases identical to TRBD1. CDR3 length equals 17 residues. J was trimmed by 0 bases and V by 0 bases; bases with no gene match: 8. Per germline, CDR1 DFQATT and CDR2 SNEGSKA (reference sequence). As DNA, the CDR3 is TGCAGTGCTAGAGATACCACAGGGGAAGTCTCCTACAATGAGCAGTTCTTC. Translated: CSARDTTGEVSYNEQFF.

This clonotype was seen a few times. V gene TRBV7-9 combines with J gene TRBJ2-1; D remains ambiguous. Trimming pared 3 bases from V and 5 bases from J, leaving 14 bases between. Germline V CDR1 and CDR2: SEHNR, FQNEAQ (reference sequence). The CDR3 runs 15 residues. CDR3 sequence (DNA): TGTGCCAGCAGCTTTAGTAGCTTGGCCGACAATGAGCAGTTCTTC. Protein product: CASSFSSLADNEQFF.

This clonotype was found a few times. CDR3 amino acids: CASSSPMKSTDTQYF. In nucleotides, the CDR3 is TGTGCCAGCAGCTCACCCATGAAAAGCACAGATACGCAGTATTTT. The chain couples TRBV5-6 to TRBJ2-3; unclear D gene. V gave up 3 bases and J gave up 0 bases, with 11 bases separating them. Germline V gene sequence: CDR1 SGHDT, CDR2 YYEEEE. This CDR3 has 15 amino acids.

V gene TRBV11-2 combines with J gene TRBJ2-5, with D unresolved. The V and J ends lost 3 bases and 4 bases respectively, with 6 bases between them. CDR1 is SGHAT, CDR2 FQNNGV, per germline. The CDR3 extends over 12 amino acids. CDR3 DNA: TGTGCCAGCAGCTTTCAAAGAGAGACCCAGTACTTC. It yields the protein CASSFQRETQYF.

There are a few counts of this clonotype. The V and J genes are TRBV9 and TRBJ2-3, with 9 bases identical to TRBD2. Germline values: CDR1 SGDLS, CDR2 YYNGEE. V was pared by 0 bases and J by 1 base, with 0 bases of the junction left unmatched. The CDR3 length is 15 residues. CDR3 sequence reads: CASSVGLAGTDTQYF. The CDR3 DNA sequence: TGTGCCAGCAGCGTAGGACTAGCGGGCACAGATACGCAGTATTTT.

In this sample, this clonotype turned up many times. The chain has TRBV2 and TRBJ2-3, with a tentative D call TRBD2 (6 bases). In germline, CDR1 is SNHLY, CDR2 FYNNEI. V was shortened by 6 bases and J by 3 bases, with 13 bases between the two germline ends. CDR3 length: 14 amino acids. This chain's CDR3 is CASRLREITDTQYF. CDR3 nucleotide sequence: TGTGCCAGCAGGTTACGGGAGATTACAGATACGCAGTATTTT.

This clonotype appeared a few times. The genes are TRBV11-2 and TRBJ2-3; possible D gene TRBD2, 5 bases. CDR1 SGHAT and CDR2 FQNNGV come from the germline V gene. The CDR3 totals 12 residues. Trimming pared 7 bases from V and 5 bases from J, leaving 10 bases between. The CDR3 sequence is CASTPGGDTQYF. The DNA of the CDR3 is TGTGCCAGCACCCCAGGAGGAGATACGCAGTATTTT.

This clonotype was detected only a few times. This chain uses TRBV12-3 or TRBV12-4 with TRBJ2-1; D is undetermined. The CDR3 totals 14 residues. The ends were cut back, 3 bases at V and 2 bases at J, with 8 bases in the middle. CDR3: CASSLNLAYNEQFF. The CDR3 DNA follows: TGTGCCAGCAGTTTGAATCTCGCCTACAATGAGCAGTTCTTC.